A single sample gave rise to the 2 T cell receptor beta chains below, sequenced in a study of T-cell reconstitution after alpha-beta-depleted transplantation in children. A library of TCRbeta sequences, prepared with unique molecular identifiers, was generated. TCRdb recomputed calls from the PCR reads with MiXCR, one row per CDR3 protein. The data contain some 590,000 distinct CDR3 sequences, more than 9% of them singletons. Sequencing used PBMCs from the stem cell graft donor, obtained from the stem cell graft. Source of these receptors: a human donor who donated a stem cell graft to a child with acute myeloid leukemia.

The chain joins TRBV29-1 to TRBJ2-3; D might be TRBD2 (6 bases). V lost 7 bases and J lost 0, with 20 bases in between. The V gene's germline CDR1 is SQVTM and CDR2 ANQGSEA. This CDR3 has 16 residues. CDR3 in amino acids: CSALTPRGGSTDTQYF. CDR3 sequence (DNA): TGCAGCGCCCTAACCCCGCGGGGTGGGAGCACAGATACGCAGTATTTT.

V and J are TRBV28 and TRBJ2-1; 13 nucleotides agree with TRBD2. With V trimmed by 2 bases and J by 4 bases, 14 bases remained unmatched. Germline V gives CDR1 MDHEN, CDR2 SYDVKM. The CDR3 contains 20 residues. The CDR3 reads CASSLRSGLAGRSGYNEQFF. CDR3 sequence (DNA): TGTGCCAGCAGTTTACGGTCGGGACTAGCGGGAAGGTCTGGGTACAATGAGCAGTTCTTC.